Sequencing of this TCR beta chain was carried out in a study of identical twins. Findings and limits, study-wide: Monozygotic twins shared more out-of-frame TCR alpha than recombination models predicted.

Unique molecular identifiers were present on the cDNA, which also gained a universal primer site by template switching. TCRdb processed the 5' RACE reads anew with MiXCR; each CDR3 protein has one entry. The repertoire holds 1.5 million to 2 million distinct CDR3 sequences, with under 35% as singletons. Germline lookup yields CDR1 ENHRY and CDR2 SYGVKD. Losses at the gene ends were 9 bases for V and 2 bases for J; bases not matched to a gene: 5. The CDR3 contains 13 residues. This clonotype was picked up a small number of times. Its target is unknown. The sequencing sample was made of cord blood. This chain links TRBV10-3 with TRBJ2-7; 9 positions agree with TRBD1. The sequence derives from a newborn girl in good health. In nucleotides, the CDR3 is TGTGCCATGCGGACAGGGGTAGCCTACGAGCAGTACTTC. Protein product: CAMRTGVAYEQYF.